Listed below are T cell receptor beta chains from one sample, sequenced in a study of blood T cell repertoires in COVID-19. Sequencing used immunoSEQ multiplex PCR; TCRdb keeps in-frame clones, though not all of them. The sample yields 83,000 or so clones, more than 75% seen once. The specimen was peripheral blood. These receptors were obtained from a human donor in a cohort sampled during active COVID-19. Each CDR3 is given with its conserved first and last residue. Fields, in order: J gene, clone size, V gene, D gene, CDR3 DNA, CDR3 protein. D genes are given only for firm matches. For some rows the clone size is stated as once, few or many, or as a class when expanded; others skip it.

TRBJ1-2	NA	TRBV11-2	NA	TGTGCCAGCAGCCCCGTCTCCTATGGCTACACCTTC	CASSPVSYGYTF
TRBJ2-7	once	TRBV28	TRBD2	TGTGCCAGCAGTTTATCGGCGGGTTGGACTAGCGGGGGCCAAGCCTACGAGCAGTACTTC	CASSLSAGWTSGGQAYEQYF
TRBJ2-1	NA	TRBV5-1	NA	TGCGCCAGCAGCTTGCAAGGGGCGCCCGAACTCAATGAGCAGTTCTTC	CASSLQGAPELNEQFF
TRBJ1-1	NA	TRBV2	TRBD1	TGTGCCAGCAAAACGGGGACAGCGAACACTGAAGCTTTCTTT	CASKTGTANTEAFF
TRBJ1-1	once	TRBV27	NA	TGTGCCAGCAGTCCAGGGTGGGGCGTTGGCACTGAAGCTTTCTTT	CASSPGWGVGTEAFF
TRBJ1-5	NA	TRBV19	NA	TGTGCCAGTAGAGTTACAGGGTGGGATCAGCCCCAGCATTTT	CASRVTGWDQPQHF
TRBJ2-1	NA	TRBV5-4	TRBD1	TGTGCCAGCAGCTTGGGGGCCGGACAGGGATACAATGAGCAGTTCTTC	CASSLGAGQGYNEQFF
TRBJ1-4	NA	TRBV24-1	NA	TGTGCCACCAGTGAAACCAGGGGTGGCAAACTGTTTTTT	CATSETRGGKLFF
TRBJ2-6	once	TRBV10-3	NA	TGTGCCATCAGTGGGGCGATTGGGGCGCTTGGGGCCAACGTCCTGACTTTC	CAISGAIGALGANVLTF
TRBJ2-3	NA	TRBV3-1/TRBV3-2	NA	TGTGCCAGCAGCCCACATACAGATACGCAGTATTTT	CASSPHTDTQYF
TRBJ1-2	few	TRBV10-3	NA	TGTGCCATCAGTGAGTCAACAGGGCTATATGGCTACACCTTC	CAISESTGLYGYTF
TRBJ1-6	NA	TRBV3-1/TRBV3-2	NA	TGTGCCAGCAGCCAAGAGACCCAGGGATATTCACCCCTCCACTTT	CASSQETQGYSPLHF
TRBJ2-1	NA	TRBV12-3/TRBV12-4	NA	TGTGCCAGCAGCCCAGGGGATTACAATGAGCAGTTCTTC	CASSPGDYNEQFF
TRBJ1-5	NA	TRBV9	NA	TGTGCCAGCAGCGTAGCTGCGGTGGGCAATCAGCCCCAGCATTTT	CASSVAAVGNQPQHF
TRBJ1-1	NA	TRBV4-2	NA	TGTGCCAGCAGCCATATGAACCTAAACACTGAAGCTTTCTTT	CASSHMNLNTEAFF
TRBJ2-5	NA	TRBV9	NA	TGTGCCAGCAGCGTAGTTCGGGAGACCCAGTACTTC	CASSVVRETQYF
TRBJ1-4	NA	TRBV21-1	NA	TGTGCCAGCAGCAAACTTGGGCAGGGGGCGTCAGTTAATGAAAAACTGTTTTTT	CASSKLGQGASVNEKLFF
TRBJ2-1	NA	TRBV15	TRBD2	TGTGCCACCAGTTTAGCGGGGGCTTACAATGAGCAGTTCTTC	CATSLAGAYNEQFF
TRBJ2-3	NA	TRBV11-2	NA	TGTGCCAGCAGCCGCGACTTTACGCAGTATTTT	CASSRDFTQYF
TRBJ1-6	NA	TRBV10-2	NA	TGCGCCAGCAGTGTTCAGTCGTATTCACCCCTCCACTTT	CASSVQSYSPLHF
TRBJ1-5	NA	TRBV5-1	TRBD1	TGCGCCAGCAGGACCGGGACAGACCGCAATCAGCCCCAGCATTTT	CASRTGTDRNQPQHF
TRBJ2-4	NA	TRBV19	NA	TGTGCCAGTAGCGCATTCAGGAACACCATAGCCAAAAACATTCAGTACTTC	CASSAFRNTIAKNIQYF
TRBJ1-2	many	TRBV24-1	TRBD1	TGTGCCACCAGTGACCCCGGGACAGGGGAGGGTCGCTATGGCTACACCTTC	CATSDPGTGEGRYGYTF
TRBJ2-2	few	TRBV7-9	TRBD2	TGTGCCAGCAGCGTAGATCTAGCGGAGAACACCGGGGAGCTGTTTTTT	CASSVDLAENTGELFF
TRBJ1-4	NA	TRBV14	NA	TGTGCCAGCAGCCAAGGGAGACTGATAAATGAAAAACTGTTTTTT	CASSQGRLINEKLFF
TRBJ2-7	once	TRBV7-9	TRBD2	TGTGCCAGCAGTCCTAGCGGGGAAGGGGCCGAGCAGTACTTC	CASSPSGEGAEQYF
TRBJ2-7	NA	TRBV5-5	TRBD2	TGTGCCAGCAGCTACAGCGGGGGACTTTACGAGCAGTACTTC	CASSYSGGLYEQYF
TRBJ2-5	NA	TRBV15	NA	TGTGCCACCAGCAGAAGGGGCGGGGAGAAGACCCAGTACTTC	CATSRRGGEKTQYF
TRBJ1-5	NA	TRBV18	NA	TGTGCCAGCTCACCACCGGGGCTTGCGGGAGGGGATCAGCCCCAGCATTTT	CASSPPGLAGGDQPQHF
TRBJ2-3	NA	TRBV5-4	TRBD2	TGTGCCAGCAGCTTGGTAGCTTTAGCGGGGCACACAGATACGCAGTATTTT	CASSLVALAGHTDTQYF
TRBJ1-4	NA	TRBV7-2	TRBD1	TGTGCCAGCAGCGGACAGGGGGTGGCTAATGAAAAACTGTTTTTT	CASSGQGVANEKLFF
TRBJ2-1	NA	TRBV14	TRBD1	TGTGCCAGCAGCCAAGGTGAGCCGGGACAGGGTAACAATGAGCAGTTCTTC	CASSQGEPGQGNNEQFF
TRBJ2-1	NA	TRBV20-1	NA	TGCAGTGCTAGTGAGGACAAAACTTACAATGAGCAGTTCTTC	CSASEDKTYNEQFF
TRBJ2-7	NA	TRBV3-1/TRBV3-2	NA	TGTGCCAGCAGCCAAGGGGGCAACTCCTACGAGCAGTACTTC	CASSQGGNSYEQYF
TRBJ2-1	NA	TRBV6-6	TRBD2	TGTGCCAGCAGTCCTGGGACTAGGCAGTTCTTC	CASSPGTRQFF
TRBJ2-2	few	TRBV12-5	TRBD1	TGTGCTAGTGGCGACAGGGGGCCGAACACCGGGGAGCTGTTTTTT	CASGDRGPNTGELFF
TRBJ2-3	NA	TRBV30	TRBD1	TGTGCCACCGGACAGGGGGATACGCAGTATTTT	CATGQGDTQYF
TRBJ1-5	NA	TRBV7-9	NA	TGTGCCAGCAGCTCCCAGGGATATCTGGGGCAGCCCCAGCATTTT	CASSSQGYLGQPQHF
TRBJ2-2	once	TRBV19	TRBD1	TGTGCCAGTTTTGGCAGACAGGGGCACCACACCGGGGAGCTGTTTTTT	CASFGRQGHHTGELFF
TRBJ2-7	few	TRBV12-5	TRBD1	TGTGCTAGTGGTTTGGCGGACAGGGACGGCTCCTACGAGCAGTACTTC	CASGLADRDGSYEQYF
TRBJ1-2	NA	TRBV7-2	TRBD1	TGTGCCAGCAGCTTTACAGGGGCCCTAGCTAACTATGGCTACACCTTC	CASSFTGALANYGYTF
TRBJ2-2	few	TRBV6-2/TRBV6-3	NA	TGTGCCAGCAGTTACTCGAGAACAAGCGCGAACACCGGGGAGCTGTTTTTT	CASSYSRTSANTGELFF
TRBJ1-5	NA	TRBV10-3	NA	TGTGCCATCAGTGAGTTGAGTAATCAGCCCCAGCATTTT	CAISELSNQPQHF
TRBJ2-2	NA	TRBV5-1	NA	TGCGCCAGCAGCTTGGACAGAAAGAACACCGGGGAGCTGTTTTTT	CASSLDRKNTGELFF
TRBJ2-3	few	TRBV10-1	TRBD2	TGCGCCAGCAGTGAGTCGTTGGCGGGGGGAACAGATACGCAGTATTTT	CASSESLAGGTDTQYF
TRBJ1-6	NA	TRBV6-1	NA	TGTGCCAGCAGAAAGGACAGTTCGAATTCACCCCTCCACTTT	CASRKDSSNSPLHF
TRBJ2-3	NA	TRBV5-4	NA	TGTGCCAGCAGCTTGGGCAGGGGCACAGATACGCAGTATTTT	CASSLGRGTDTQYF